This T cell receptor (beta chain) came from a study of neurological immune-mediated disorders (dated by TCRdb to about 2019). For the wider study: The study compared peripheral blood TCR-beta repertoires of HTLV-I-associated myelopathy (HAM/TSP) patients, multiple sclerosis patients and healthy controls using UMI-based sequencing. Alongside PBMC samples, the set of some 98 TCR-beta libraries contained longitudinal samples, technical triplicates, and paired CD4+ and CD8+ T-cell subsets that had been sorted. The cohort included some 68 subjects: approximately 14 with HAM/TSP, about 35 with multiple sclerosis, and some 20 healthy controls. The research as a whole found: TCR clonal expansion was highest in HAM/TSP patients and lowest in MS patients, with MS patients falling below even healthy controls. No identical CDR3 amino acid sequences were shared among expanded clones across subjects, suggesting private TCR-beta repertoires in all groups.

There are many counts of this clonotype. Its cognate antigen has yet to be identified. No base quality values were provided; no much bigger clone lies one nucleotide off. To synthesize cDNA, template-switch 5'RACE was performed with a primer carrying a 10-nucleotide random unique molecular identifier so that each TCR transcript was tagged. Each sequencing run produced over 190 million TCR-beta sequences covering 15-18 subjects. The RNeasy kit was used for extraction of total RNA. TCR-beta VDJ regions were amplified with primers for the TCR constant region and the 5'RACE anchor, using the KAPA Real-time Library Amplification kit. Sample indexes and Illumina adaptors were added in a first PCR, and a second PCR then increased library yield. After Ampure bead purification, the TCR product of roughly 650 bp was size-selected on a 2% E-gel SizeSelection system. Library quality was checked on a Bioanalyzer, concentration was measured with Qubit, and libraries were quantified with the Kapa Library Quantification kit before pooling. Libraries were sequenced paired-end 2 x 150 bp on an Illumina HiSeq 2500. To increase sequence diversity, roughly 25-31% phiX was spiked into each library pool. The authors' pipeline ran thus. The quality-filtered reads were processed with the UMI-based MiGEC pipeline, whose error correction step removed more than 85% of the raw TCR sequences. IMGT germline references were used for alignment of VDJ genes, and clonotypes were defined by a unique CDR3 amino acid sequence together with V-J genes. Clonal expansion, Shannon diversity and CDR3 relatedness (CalcPairwiseDistances, ClusterSamples) were evaluated with VDJtools, and phylogenetic trees were built with CLCbio workbench. Clones with at least 8 unique UMIs were defined as expanded, with this threshold being based on coefficient-of-variation modelling across technical triplicates. TCRdb handled the public reads itself, with Q25 trimming in fastp and clone calling in MiXCR, and kept productive beta chains. Rows are combined by CDR3 protein, so each entry shows the most common genes and DNA. TCRdb, not the authors, supplied the V and J calls. This sample is represented by tens of thousands of distinct CDR3 sequences; about 14% of them were singletons. In total, the top ten clones hold roughly 7.3% of the sample.

Blood bank volunteers in Maryland, USA served as the healthy controls. For unsorted PBMC libraries, 2 million PBMCs were used after storage in RNAlater at -80 degrees C until RNA extraction. Peripheral blood was subjected to Ficoll-Hypaque density gradient centrifugation to isolate PBMCs, which were then cryopreserved in liquid nitrogen. Spanning cysteine to phenylalanine, the CDR3 consists of 12 amino acids. This entry keeps only the CDR3 DNA: 36 bases, framed from base 1. V is clipped by 6 bases and J by 9 bases, and the sequence between their germline boundaries is 12 bases long. The chain employs TRBV12-3 or TRBV12-4 and TRBJ2-1, with an unclear D gene assignment. This TCR was sampled from a woman aged 50 to 65 in good health. Specimen: PBMCs. CDR3 reads: CASRSPWTEQFF. The DNA sequence is TGTGCCAGCAGGAGCCCCTGGACTGAGCAGTTCTTC.